This entry lists 10 T cell receptor beta chains sequenced from one sample in a study of Ad26.COV2.S vaccination and SARS-CoV-2 variants. Measured with immunoSEQ multiplex PCR; TCRdb has only the in-frame clones, and not every one. The table records hundreds of thousands of clones, about 88% of them present only once. Treatment reported: around 19 received Ad26.COV2.S at low or high dose, single or two shots; 5 received placebo; per-sample allocation not given. The investigators took samples on day 63 after the first vaccine or placebo injection. The input for sequencing was peripheral blood, taken in a trial of Ad26.COV2.S vaccine versus placebo. All receptors come from a person aged 18-65 years who received the Ad26.COV2.S COVID-19 vaccine or a placebo.

CDR3 coding DNA: TGTGCCAGCCTCCGTGAGGGGTACACTGAAGCTTTCTTT. Translated, it gives CASLREGYTEAFF. The V and J genes are TRBV7-2 and TRBJ1-1; perhaps TRBD1 as D (5 bases). The germline CDR1 and CDR2 sequences are SGHTA and FQGNSA. The CDR3 runs to 13 residues. Trimming removed 8 bases from V and 3 bases from J, with 13 bases in between. Full variable domain (missing parts from reference TRBV7-2 and TRBJ1-1): GAGVSQSPSNKVTEKGKDVELRCDPISGHTALYWYRQSLGQGLEFLIYFQGNSAPDKSGLPSDRFSAERTGGSVSTLTIQRTQQEDSAVYLCASLREGYTEAFFGQGTRLTVV.

About this clone itself: Other nucleotide sequences in the sample specify the same CDR3. The genes are TRBV18 and TRBJ2-2; 9 bases fit TRBD1. J gave up 2 bases and V 3 bases, and 1 base lay outside the gene matches. The CDR3 is 15 amino acids. Germline CDR1 is KGHSH and CDR2 is LQKENI. For the CDR3, the DNA is TGTGCCAGCTCACCGGGACAGGGTAACACCGGGGAGCTGTTTTTT. This sequence encodes CASSPGQGNTGELFF.

The chain has TRBV19 and TRBJ2-5; D unclear. V dropped 3 bases and J dropped 5 bases, with 10 bases sitting between them. CDR1 and CDR2 (germline): LNHDA, SQIVND (reference sequence). The CDR3 sequence is 13 residues long. The CDR3 nucleotides read TGTGCCAGTAGTATGAGATCTGTGGAGACCCAGTACTTC. It translates to CASSMRSVETQYF.

This clone appeared a single time. CDR3 sequence (DNA): TGTGCCAGCAGTGATCCGACAGGGTGGGAATCACCCCTCCACTTT. Encoded protein: CASSDPTGWESPLHF. The rearrangement links TRBV2 to TRBJ1-6, with 7 positions matching TRBD1. With V trimmed by 3 bases and J by 10 bases, 9 bases remained unmatched. Germline loops: CDR1 SNHLY, CDR2 FYNNEI. This CDR3 spans 15 amino acids.

V usage is TRBV6-6 and J usage is TRBJ1-5; tentative D call: TRBD1 (6 bases). The CDR3 runs 15 residues. Looked up from germline, CDR1 is MNHNY and CDR2 is SVGAGI (reference sequence). V lost 5 bases to trimming and J lost 1 base, with 12 bases between them. CDR3 loop: CASSIQGLSNQPQHF. CDR3 bases: TGTGCCAGCAGTATACAGGGATTGAGCAATCAGCCCCAGCATTTT.

The rearrangement uses TRBV6-2 or TRBV6-3 and TRBJ2-1, with 9 bases that match TRBD1. The trim removed 4 bases at V and 5 bases at J, leaving 9 bases unmatched. This CDR3 has 16 amino acids. Germline-derived CDR1 and CDR2 are MNHEY and SVGEGT. The chain's CDR3 is CASSSVAGTGNNEQFF. In DNA form, the CDR3 reads TGTGCCAGCAGTTCCGTTGCCGGGACAGGGAACAATGAGCAGTTCTTC.

This clone showed up just once. This rearrangement joins TRBV4-1 to TRBJ2-5; D might be TRBD1 (5 bases). Germline V gene sequence: CDR1 MGHRA, CDR2 YSYEKL. The CDR3 length is 18 residues. V was pared by 4 bases and J by 2 bases, with 23 bases between. Written as DNA, the CDR3 is TGCGCCAGCAGCCTCCGAAATCCGAGGACATTGGATCAAGAGACCCAGTACTTC. As protein: CASSLRNPRTLDQETQYF.

The chain employs TRBV11-2 and TRBJ2-5; D uncertain. The CDR3 extends over 14 amino acids. CDR1 is SGHAT and CDR2 is FQNNGV in the germline V gene. With 0 bases removed from V and 0 bases from J, the gap between germline ends came to 5 bases. The CDR3 DNA sequence: TGTGCCAGCAGCTTAGAGTCAGACCAAGAGACCCAGTACTTC. It encodes CASSLESDQETQYF.

The chain couples TRBV2 to TRBJ1-2; no firm D call. The germline V and J ends were trimmed by 3 bases and 4 bases, with 21 bases remaining between them. The CDR3 consists of 17 residues. The germline V gene has CDR1 SNHLY and CDR2 FYNNEI. CDR3 sequence reads: CASSDQSRYTEGYGYTF. The CDR3 DNA follows: TGTGCCAGCAGTGACCAGAGCAGGTACACCGAGGGCTATGGCTACACCTTC.

The chain carries TRBV10-3 and TRBJ1-6; D gene ambiguous. This CDR3 contains 17 residues. The germline V gene encodes CDR1 ENHRY and CDR2 SYGVKD. V was cut by 0 bases and J by 0 bases, with 9 bases left in between. The CDR3 coding sequence is TGTGCCATCAGTGAGTCGATGGCCGGCTCCTATAATTCACCCCTCCACTTT. This encodes CAISESMAGSYNSPLHF.